These 30 T cell receptor beta chains came from one sample sequenced in a study of identical twins. TCRdb used MiXCR to reprocess the 5' RACE reads, holding one entry per CDR3 protein. The table lists approximately 210,000 distinct CDR3 sequences, around a tenth of them singletons. The specimen sequenced was memory (CD45RO+) T cells sorted from blood. These receptor sequences come from a young woman in good health.

This CDR3 is CASSLRAGVPRDEQFF. CDR3 DNA: TGTGCCAGCAGCTTGAGAGCGGGGGTTCCGAGGGATGAGCAGTTCTTC. The V call is TRBV7-8, the J call TRBJ2-1; 8 bases agree with TRBD2. V trimming: 3 bases; J trimming: 8 bases; junction bases outside the gene matches: 12. The CDR3 runs 16 residues. Germline assignment: CDR1 SGHVS and CDR2 FQNEAQ. The full variable domain, its missing parts supplied by reference TRBV7-8 and TRBJ2-1, is GAGVSQSPRYKVAKRGQDVALRCDPISGHVSLFWYQQALGQGPEFLTYFQNEAQLDKSGLPSDRFFAERPEGSVSTLKIQRTQQEDSAVYLCASSLRAGVPRDEQFFGPGTRLTVL.

V and J are TRBV5-6 and TRBJ2-7; tentatively, D is TRBD1 or TRBD2 (5 bases each). This CDR3 is 15 amino acids long. Per the germline V gene, CDR1 is SGHDT and CDR2 is YYEEEE. The V end was cut by 3 bases, the J end by 5 bases, with 18 bases between. The CDR3 nucleotides are TGTGCCAGCAGCTACACGGGACCTGGGGCCGACGAGCAGTACTTC. It translates to CASSYTGPGADEQYF.

The chain recombines TRBV20-1 with TRBJ2-7; TRBD2 matches at 7 bases. The germline CDR1 and CDR2 sequences are DFQATT and SNEGSKA (reference sequence). The CDR3 is 14 amino acids. The junction had 8 bases not matched to a gene; V was cut back by 6 bases and J by 0 bases. The CDR3 region has the DNA TGCAGTGCAACCATCCAGCGGGGCTCCTACGAGCAGTACTTC. Translated, it gives CSATIQRGSYEQYF.

V usage is TRBV3-1 and J usage is TRBJ2-7, with 8 bases lining up with TRBD1. The CDR3 runs to 13 residues. Germline loops: CDR1 LGHDT, CDR2 YNNKEL (reference sequence). V trimming: 1 base; J trimming: 7 bases; junction bases outside the gene matches: 3. The CDR3 DNA is TGTGCCAGCAGCCAAGGGACAGGGAGAGAGCAGTACTTC. Translated, it gives CASSQGTGREQYF.

The table lists this clonotype with a few counts. This rearrangement joins TRBV20-1 to TRBJ1-2; no definite D call. The CDR3 has 14 residues. In germline, CDR1 is DFQATT, CDR2 SNEGSKA (reference sequence). V was shortened by 1 base and J by 2 bases, with 11 bases between the two germline ends. The CDR3 DNA reads TGCAGTGCTAGAGGGGAGACCATCAACTATGGCTACACCTTC. Translated: CSARGETINYGYTF.

There are a few counts of this clonotype. In DNA, the CDR3 is TGTGCCAGCAGTTTGAGTAGGGGGGTTGGAGGCTACACCTTC. It codes for CASSLSRGVGGYTF. The V gene is TRBV12-3 or TRBV12-4, the J gene TRBJ1-2; a weak D match, TRBD1 (6 bases). V was clipped by 3 bases and J by 8 bases, with 16 bases between them. This CDR3 region has 14 residues.

The sample holds a few counts of this clonotype. The chain carries TRBV5-6 and TRBJ2-6; D may be TRBD1 or TRBD2 (5 bases each). V lost 3 bases to trimming and J lost 2 bases, with 12 bases between them. This CDR3 has 16 amino acids. Germline V lookup: CDR1 SGHDT, CDR2 YYEEEE. As DNA, the CDR3 is TGTGCCAGCAGCTCGGGGACCTCTGCTGGGGCCAACGTCCTGACTTTC. It specifies CASSSGTSAGANVLTF.

This clonotype has ten or more counts. This chain joins TRBV4-2 and TRBJ2-2; D perhaps matches TRBD2 (6 bases). The CDR3 has 16 residues. From germline, CDR1 is LGHNA and CDR2 YNFKEQ. The V end lost 4 bases, the J end lost 1 base, and 13 bases lay between the germline ends. CDR3 sequence reads: CASSPRAGRNTGELFF. The CDR3 DNA follows: TGTGCCAGCAGCCCGCGGGCGGGAAGGAACACCGGGGAGCTGTTTTTT.

Note on this clonotype: A read error may be the cause here, since a much bigger clone is one base away. V is TRBV12-3 or TRBV12-4 and J is TRBJ2-7; 8 positions match TRBD1. The CDR3 extends over 15 amino acids. The CDR3: CVSSEVQGASYEQYF. The CDR3 DNA reads TGTGTCAGCAGCGAAGTCCAGGGGGCGTCCTACGAGCAGTACTTC.

This clonotype came up many times. The chain is built from TRBV20-1 and TRBJ1-5; TRBD1 is a possible D gene (6 bases). The CDR3 sequence is 13 residues long. Trimming shortened V by 5 bases and J by 3 bases, and 11 bases separated the two germline ends. In germline, CDR1 is DFQATT, CDR2 SNEGSKA (reference sequence). The CDR3 region has the DNA TGCAGTGCTGTGGACAGCCTCAATCAGCCCCAGCATTTT. This encodes CSAVDSLNQPQHF.

J is TRBJ2-3 and V is TRBV11-2; TRBD2 agrees at 10 bases. CDR1 SGHAT and CDR2 FQNNGV come from the germline V gene. The trim removed 3 bases at V and 0 bases at J, leaving 3 bases unmatched. The CDR3 runs to 16 residues. In DNA form, the CDR3 reads TGTGCCAGCAGCTTCCTAGCGGGGGCTAGCACAGATACGCAGTATTTT. Amino acid sequence: CASSFLAGASTDTQYF.

The chain has TRBV18 and TRBJ2-7, with D maybe TRBD1 (6 bases). This CDR3 spans 16 amino acids. Per the germline V gene, CDR1 is KGHSH and CDR2 is LQKENI. V was clipped by 0 bases and J by 3 bases, with 15 bases between them. The CDR3 region is CASSPPSRGLLYEQYF. For the CDR3, the DNA is TGTGCCAGCTCACCACCGAGCAGGGGCCTCCTCTACGAGCAGTACTTC.

This clonotype showed up many times. The rearrangement links TRBV3-1 to TRBJ2-7; TRBD1 or TRBD2 may be the D gene (5 bases each). The CDR3 length is 19 residues. Germline V lookup: CDR1 LGHDT, CDR2 YNNKEL (reference sequence). V was clipped by 1 base and J by 1 base, with 23 bases between them. CDR3 in amino acids: CASSQGPQLQGPPSYEQYF. For the CDR3, the DNA is TGTGCCAGCAGCCAAGGGCCGCAGTTGCAGGGACCCCCATCCTACGAGCAGTACTTC.

This clonotype was counted between two and nine times. The rearrangement uses TRBV19 and TRBJ2-4; TRBD2 is a possible D gene (6 bases). V lost 0 bases and J 0 bases, leaving 18 bases between the germline ends. The CDR3 contains 19 residues. Germline assignment: CDR1 LNHDA and CDR2 SQIVND (reference sequence). CDR3 DNA: TGTGCCAGTAGTATAGATCTGGAGACTTCGGGACTAGCCAAAAACATTCAGTACTTC. Amino acid sequence: CASSIDLETSGLAKNIQYF.

The genes are TRBV5-1 and TRBJ2-7; 11 nucleotides align to TRBD2. Germline CDR1 and CDR2: SGHRS and YFSETQ. Losses at the gene ends were 2 bases for V and 3 bases for J; bases not matched to a gene: 13. CDR3 length equals 18 residues. CDR3 DNA sequence: TGCGCCAGCAGCTTCGGGATTAGCGGGAGGGCCTTTCTCTACGAGCAGTACTTC. It translates to CASSFGISGRAFLYEQYF.

This clonotype was counted many times. This chain links TRBV5-1 with TRBJ1-1; D gene uncertain. V dropped 3 bases and J dropped 4 bases, with 13 bases sitting between them. Germline CDR1 SGHRS, CDR2 YFSETQ. This CDR3 region has 14 residues. The CDR3 protein is CASSSDYLITEAFF. The CDR3 nucleotides read TGCGCCAGCAGCTCGGACTACCTGATCACTGAAGCTTTCTTT.

This chain joins TRBV14 and TRBJ2-3; 12 nucleotides agree with TRBD2. This CDR3 spans 18 amino acids. With V trimmed by 1 base and J by 3 bases, 8 bases remained unmatched. Germline CDR1 is SGHDN and CDR2 is FVKESK. The CDR3 reads CASSQGPSGGAVTDTQYF. CDR3 bases: TGTGCCAGCAGCCAAGGCCCTAGCGGGGGGGCGGTTACAGATACGCAGTATTTT.

This clonotype was seen ten or more times. V gene TRBV5-1 combines with J gene TRBJ2-3; the match to TRBD1 covers 7 bases. V lost 4 bases, J lost 0 bases, and 2 bases stayed unmatched. The V gene's germline CDR1 is SGHRS and CDR2 YFSETQ. CDR3 length: 14 amino acids. CDR3 DNA sequence: TGCGCCAGCAGCCCGACAGGGAGCACAGATACGCAGTATTTT. Translation gives CASSPTGSTDTQYF.

CDR3 DNA sequence: TGCGCCAGCAGCTCACTAGCGGGAGAAGCGAATGAGCAGTTCTTC. Its protein is CASSSLAGEANEQFF. This chain links TRBV5-1 with TRBJ2-1; TRBD2 matches at 11 bases. Trimming cost V 3 bases and J 7 bases; bases outside gene matches: 6. Germline assignment: CDR1 SGHRS and CDR2 YFSETQ. This CDR3 spans 15 amino acids.

On this clonotype: This may be a read error: a much more frequent sequence differs by one nucleotide. The J gene is TRBJ2-6, the V gene TRBV2; 12 bases line up with TRBD1. The CDR3 is made up of 18 amino acids. CDR1 is SNHLY, CDR2 FYNNEI, per germline. Here the CDR3 DNA reads TGTACCAGCAGTCCGGGACAGGGGGCTTTTCCTGGGGCCAACGTCCTGACTTTC. Translation gives CTSSPGQGAFPGANVLTF.

This clonotype has a handful of counts. The chain links TRBV20-1 to TRBJ1-2; 7 bases align to TRBD1. The CDR3 extends over 14 amino acids. Germline lookup yields CDR1 DFQATT and CDR2 SNEGSKA (reference sequence). J lost 4 bases, V lost 6 bases, and 11 bases had no gene match. For the CDR3, the DNA is TGCAGTGCCGAATGGACAGGAGATGGCTATGGCTACACCTTC. Protein: CSAEWTGDGYGYTF.

This clonotype turned up a few times. The CDR3 coding sequence is TGTGCCTGGACACGAGGTTCGTGGGGGGAGACCCAGTACTTC. Its translation is CAWTRGSWGETQYF. This chain connects TRBV30 to TRBJ2-5, with D perhaps matching TRBD1 or TRBD2 (5 bases each). Germline-derived CDR1 and CDR2 are GTSNPN and SVGIG (reference sequence). V lost 4 bases to trimming and J lost 5 bases, with 17 bases between them. This CDR3 spans 14 amino acids.

This clonotype was found a few times. The genes are TRBV6-1 and TRBJ2-1; 7 positions agree with TRBD1. Germline CDR1 reads MNHNS; CDR2 reads SASEGT. CDR3 size: 14 residues. The J segment lost 9 bases and the V segment lost 5 bases, leaving 10 bases of the junction unmatched. In DNA, the CDR3 is TGTGCCAGCAGTAAAGACAGGGCGGTTCCTGAGCAGTTCTTC. Translation gives CASSKDRAVPEQFF.

This clonotype was seen more than once but under ten times. The J gene is TRBJ2-7, the V gene TRBV20-1, with D hard to call. Trimming cost V 0 bases and J 6 bases, with 12 bases left between them. Germline CDR1 DFQATT, CDR2 SNEGSKA (reference sequence). The CDR3 runs to 13 residues. This CDR3 is CSARDLYGVEQYF. The CDR3 nucleotides read TGCAGTGCTAGAGATCTATATGGGGTCGAGCAGTACTTC.

This chain joins TRBV30 and TRBJ2-5, with D perhaps TRBD1 or TRBD2 (6 bases each). V was pared by 5 bases and J by 5 bases, with 15 bases between. The CDR3 loop spans 13 amino acids. Per the germline V gene, CDR1 is GTSNPN and CDR2 is SVGIG (reference sequence). This CDR3 is CAWWGARVETQYF. In nucleotides, the CDR3 is TGTGCCTGGTGGGGGGCTCGAGTGGAGACCCAGTACTTC.

This clonotype was detected only a few times. The J gene is TRBJ1-2, the V gene TRBV7-9; D gene unclear. Germline assignment: CDR1 SEHNR and CDR2 FQNEAQ (reference sequence). The CDR3 runs to 15 residues. Trimming removed 5 bases from V and 4 bases from J, with 17 bases in between. CDR3 DNA sequence: TGTGCCAGCAGCCCTAACGCAGGTTCGGGCTATGGCTACACCTTC. Translating gives CASSPNAGSGYGYTF.

This clonotype appeared many times. The chain links TRBV5-1 to TRBJ2-5; no clear D gene. The CDR3 runs to 15 residues. V shed 1 base and J shed 2 bases, with 12 bases lying between them. CDR1 is SGHRS, CDR2 YFSETQ, per germline. The CDR3 sequence: CASSLSYRQQETQYF. The CDR3 DNA follows: TGCGCCAGCAGCTTGTCCTACAGACAACAAGAGACCCAGTACTTC.

This chain joins TRBV6-2 or TRBV6-3 and TRBJ2-7; 7 nucleotides align to TRBD1. CDR3 length: 16 residues. V gave up 6 bases and J gave up 2 bases; unmatched junction bases: 13. Germline V lookup: CDR1 MNHEY, CDR2 SVGEGT. The CDR3 loop reads CASSPSGDRSTYEQYF. The CDR3 DNA reads TGTGCCAGCAGCCCATCCGGGGACAGATCTACCTACGAGCAGTACTTC.

This clonotype was seen more than once but under ten times. The chain carries TRBV9 and TRBJ1-1; no firm D call. Trimming removed 7 bases from V and 7 bases from J, with 23 bases in between. CDR1 and CDR2 (germline): SGDLS, YYNGEE. This CDR3 spans 15 amino acids. CDR3 in amino acids: CASSRTGSMKSEAFF. CDR3 in DNA: TGTGCCAGCTCCCGAACCGGCTCAATGAAGAGTGAAGCTTTCTTT.

V usage is TRBV5-1 and J usage is TRBJ1-1; D not resolved. V was cut by 4 bases and J by 0 bases, with 13 bases left in between. The CDR3 contains 15 residues. The germline V gene encodes CDR1 SGHRS and CDR2 YFSETQ. CDR3 loop: CASSAGLGLNTEAFF. CDR3 bases: TGCGCCAGCAGCGCCGGACTGGGCTTGAACACTGAAGCTTTCTTT. Drawing the rest from reference TRBV5-1 and TRBJ1-1, the complete variable domain is KAGVTQTPRYLIKTRGQQVTLSCSPISGHRSVSWYQQTPGQGLQFLFEYFSETQRNKGNFPGRFSGRQFSNSRSEMNVSTLELGDSALYLCASSAGLGLNTEAFFGQGTRLTVV.